This T cell receptor beta chain was captured by sequencing in a study of T cells in localized non-small cell lung cancer. The CDR3 is 14 amino acids. Germline V lookup: CDR1 SGHNT, CDR2 YENEEA. The V gene lost 4 bases and the J gene lost 2 bases, with 12 bases spanning the gap. The table came from immunoSEQ multiplex PCR; TCRdb's copy has only in-frame clones and leaves some out. The sample lists tens of thousands of clones; 80% to 90% were seen once. The TCR was taken from a woman aged 35-70 years with stage I lung adenocarcinoma. This sequence joins TRBV11-3 and TRBJ2-7; TRBD1 might be the D (5 bases). Material: peripheral blood, obtained before any cancer treatment. The CDR3 spells CASSYYRSTYEQYF. For the CDR3, the DNA is TGTGCCAGCAGCTACTACAGGAGTACCTACGAGCAGTACTTC.